The clone carrying this TCR beta chain was seen at least ten times. Its antigen is as yet unknown. This sample holds PBMCs from approximately 10 ml fresh peripheral blood. The data were taken from a study of T cells in Graves' hyperthyroidism and ophthalmopathy. Regions amplified from RNA transcripts were the TCR beta CDR3 regions. When the TCR CDR3 underwent first-round RT-PCR, the HTBI primer set was used. Each CDR3 protein is one row after TCRdb ran MiXCR on the multiplex PCR reads. This table has 650,000 to 700,000 distinct CDR3 sequences, roughly 17% appearing once. V was clipped by 4 bases and J by 6 bases, with 10 bases between them. This CDR3 region has 11 residues. Germline-derived CDR1 and CDR2 are DFQATT and SNEGSKA (reference sequence). Whole-study findings and limits: Most expanded thyroid clonotypes above 0.001 also appeared in blood.

The sequenced sample was blood. The receptor's source is a man aged 50-60 years with Graves' hyperthyroidism. This chain links TRBV20-1 with TRBJ2-7; D is perhaps TRBD2 (6 bases). The CDR3 DNA reads as TGCAGTGCTAACCGGGAGTTCGAGCAGTACTTC. This gives the protein CSANREFEQYF.